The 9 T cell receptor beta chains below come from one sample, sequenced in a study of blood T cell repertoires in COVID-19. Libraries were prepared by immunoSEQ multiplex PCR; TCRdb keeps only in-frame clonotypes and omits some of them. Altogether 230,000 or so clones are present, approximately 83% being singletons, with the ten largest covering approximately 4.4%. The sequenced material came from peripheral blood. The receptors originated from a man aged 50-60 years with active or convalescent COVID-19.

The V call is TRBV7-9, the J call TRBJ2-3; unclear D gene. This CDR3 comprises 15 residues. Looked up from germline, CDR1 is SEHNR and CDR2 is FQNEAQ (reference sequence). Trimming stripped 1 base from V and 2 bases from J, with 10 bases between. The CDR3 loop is CASSLVSTYTDTQYF. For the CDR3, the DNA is TGTGCCAGCAGCTTAGTCTCAACCTACACAGATACGCAGTATTTT.

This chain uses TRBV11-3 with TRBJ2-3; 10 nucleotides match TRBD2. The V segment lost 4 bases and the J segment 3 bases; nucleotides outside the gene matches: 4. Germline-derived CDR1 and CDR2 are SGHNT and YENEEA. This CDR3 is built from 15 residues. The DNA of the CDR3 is TGTGCCAGCAGCTCCGGGACTAGCGAAACAGATACGCAGTATTTT. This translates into CASSSGTSETDTQYF.

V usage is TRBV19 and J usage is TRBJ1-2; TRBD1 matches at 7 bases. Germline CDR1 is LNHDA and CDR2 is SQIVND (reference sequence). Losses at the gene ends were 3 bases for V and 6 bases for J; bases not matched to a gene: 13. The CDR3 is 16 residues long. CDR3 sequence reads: CASSIYGTGDFNGYTF. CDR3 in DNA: TGTGCCAGTAGTATCTACGGAACAGGGGATTTCAATGGCTACACCTTC.

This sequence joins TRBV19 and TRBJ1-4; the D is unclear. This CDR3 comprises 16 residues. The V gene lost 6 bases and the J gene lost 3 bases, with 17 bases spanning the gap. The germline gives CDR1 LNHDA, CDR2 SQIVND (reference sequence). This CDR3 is CASRPLGSLANEKLFF. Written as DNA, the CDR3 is TGTGCCAGTAGACCCCTCGGTTCGCTGGCTAATGAAAAACTGTTTTTT. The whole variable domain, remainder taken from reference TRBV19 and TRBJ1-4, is DGGITQSPKYLFRKEGQNVTLSCEQNLNHDAMYWYRQDPGQGLRLIYYSQIVNDFQKGDIAEGYSVSREKKESFPLTVTSAQKNPTAFYLCASRPLGSLANEKLFFGSGTQLSVL.

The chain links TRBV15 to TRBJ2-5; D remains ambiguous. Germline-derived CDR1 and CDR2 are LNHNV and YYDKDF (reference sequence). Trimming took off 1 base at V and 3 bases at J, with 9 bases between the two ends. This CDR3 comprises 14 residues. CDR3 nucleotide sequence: TGTGCCACCAGCAGAGCGGTATTGAAAGAGACCCAGTACTTC. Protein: CATSRAVLKETQYF.

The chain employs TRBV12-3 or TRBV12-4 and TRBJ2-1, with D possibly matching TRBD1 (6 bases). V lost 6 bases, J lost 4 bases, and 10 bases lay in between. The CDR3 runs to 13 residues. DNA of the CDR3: TGTGCCAGCAGGGACAGAAGATACAATGAGCAGTTCTTC. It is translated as CASRDRRYNEQFF.

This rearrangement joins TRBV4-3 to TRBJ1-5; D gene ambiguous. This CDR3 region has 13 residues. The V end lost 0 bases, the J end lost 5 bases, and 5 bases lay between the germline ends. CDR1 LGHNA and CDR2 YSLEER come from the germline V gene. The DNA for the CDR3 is TGCGCCAGCAGCCAAGATCCGGATCAGCCCCAGCATTTT. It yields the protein CASSQDPDQPQHF.

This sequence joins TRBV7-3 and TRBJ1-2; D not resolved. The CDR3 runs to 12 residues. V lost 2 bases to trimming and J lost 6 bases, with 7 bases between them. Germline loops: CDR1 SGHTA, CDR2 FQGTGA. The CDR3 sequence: CASSLSRDGYTF. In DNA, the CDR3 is TGTGCCAGCAGCTTATCTCGGGATGGCTACACCTTC. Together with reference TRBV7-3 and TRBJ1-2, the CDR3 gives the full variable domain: GAGVSQTPSNKVTEKGKYVELRCDPISGHTALYWYRQSLGQGPEFLIYFQGTGAADDSGLPNDRFFAVRPEGSVSTLKIQRTERGDSAVYLCASSLSRDGYTFGSGTRLTVV.

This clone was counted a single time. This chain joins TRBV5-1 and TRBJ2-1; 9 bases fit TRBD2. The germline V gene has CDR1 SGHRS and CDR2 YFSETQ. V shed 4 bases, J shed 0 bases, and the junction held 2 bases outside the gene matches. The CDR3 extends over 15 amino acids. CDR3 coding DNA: TGCGCCAGCAGCCCTAGCGGGGTCTCCTACAATGAGCAGTTCTTC. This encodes CASSPSGVSYNEQFF.